The 15 T cell receptor beta chains reported below all come from one sample, sequenced in a study of T cells in Graves' hyperthyroidism and ophthalmopathy. RNA transcripts were the template for amplifying TCR beta CDR3 regions. First-round RT-PCR with HTBI primers amplified the TCR CDR3 region. MiXCR, applied by TCRdb to the multiplex PCR reads, yields one record per CDR3 protein. The sample lists over 250,000 distinct CDR3 sequences, about a sixth occurring once. The sequenced sample was blood. The receptors stem from a woman aged 60-75 years with Graves' ophthalmopathy.

The V call is TRBV2, the J call TRBJ2-3; TRBD2 matches 10 bases. This CDR3 has 15 residues. Trimming at V came to 4 bases and at J to 0 bases, leaving 1 base not matched to a gene. Germline V CDR1 and CDR2: SNHLY, FYNNEI. The CDR3: CASSVAGGSTDTQYF. CDR3 coding DNA: TGTGCCAGCAGTGTAGCGGGAGGAAGCACAGATACGCAGTATTTT. Filled out from reference TRBV2 and TRBJ2-3, the complete variable domain reads EPEVTQTPSHQVTQMGQEVILRCVPISNHLYFYWYRQILGQKVEFLVSFYNNEISEKSEIFDDQFSVERPDGSNFTLKIRSTKLEDSAMYFCASSVAGGSTDTQYFGPGTRLTVL.

This chain connects TRBV19 to TRBJ1-5, with 7 bases identical to TRBD1. There are 13 residues in the CDR3. V trimming: 9 bases; J trimming: 4 bases; junction bases outside the gene matches: 6. Germline CDR1 and CDR2: LNHDA and SQIVND (reference sequence). The CDR3 region has the DNA TGTGCCAGCTCGGGGACAGTGAATCAGCCCCAGCATTTT. Its protein product is CASSGTVNQPQHF.

The genes are TRBV12-3 or TRBV12-4 and TRBJ2-3, with TRBD2 identical over 12 bases. The CDR3 contains 12 residues. V lost 7 bases and J lost 12; bases outside the gene matches: 5. In DNA form, the CDR3 reads TGTGCCAGCACCAGACTAGCGGGGGTTCAGTATTTT. It codes for CASTRLAGVQYF.

V and J are TRBV5-1 and TRBJ2-1; 7 nucleotides agree with TRBD2. The CDR3 spans 17 residues. From germline, CDR1 is SGHRS and CDR2 YFSETQ. V was clipped by 4 bases and J by 0 bases; unmatched bases: 10. The CDR3 sequence: CASSPGEGLSSYNEQFF. The CDR3 nucleotides read TGCGCCAGCAGCCCGGGGGAGGGTTTGAGCTCCTACAATGAGCAGTTCTTC.

The sample holds a few counts of this clonotype. The rearrangement joins TRBV12-3 or TRBV12-4 to TRBJ2-7, with D tentatively TRBD1 (6 bases). The CDR3 spans 13 residues. V shed 8 bases and J shed 4 bases, with 15 bases lying between them. For the CDR3, the DNA is TGTGCCAGCTCGACCGGGACACTTTACGAGCAGTACTTC. The encoded protein is CASSTGTLYEQYF.

The CDR3: CASSQDPAGNEKLFF. In nucleotides, the CDR3 is TGTGCCAGCAGCCAAGATCCGGCAGGAAATGAAAAACTGTTTTTT. The V gene is TRBV4-2, the J gene TRBJ1-4; D remains unclear. The CDR3 covers 15 residues. V was cut by 0 bases and J by 5 bases, with 10 bases left in between. The germline CDR1 and CDR2 sequences are LGHNA and YNFKEQ.

This clonotype was observed many times. The gene calls are TRBV2 and TRBJ2-1; 11 bases are shared with TRBD1. Germline CDR1 reads SNHLY; CDR2 reads FYNNEI. This CDR3 has 15 residues. The J segment lost 7 bases and the V segment lost 3 bases, leaving 5 bases of the junction unmatched. CDR3 residues: CASSDVGQGGNEQFF. DNA for the CDR3: TGTGCCAGCAGTGATGTGGGACAGGGGGGAAATGAGCAGTTCTTC.

This clonotype was seen repeatedly, ten times or more. V and J are TRBV7-3 and TRBJ2-5, with 10 bases that match TRBD1. The CDR3 loop spans 14 amino acids. Per the germline V gene, CDR1 is SGHTA and CDR2 is FQGTGA. V trimming: 5 bases; J trimming: 3 bases; junction bases outside the gene matches: 3. DNA for the CDR3: TGTGCCAGCAGCCTGACAGGGGGCGAAGAGACCCAGTACTTC. Protein sequence: CASSLTGGEETQYF.

In this sample, this clonotype turned up many times. V usage is TRBV7-8 and J usage is TRBJ1-6, with D possibly being TRBD1 (5 bases). The V end lost 1 base, the J end lost 14 bases, and 18 bases lay between the germline ends. CDR1 and CDR2 (germline): SGHVS, FQNEAQ. The CDR3 loop spans 15 amino acids. The CDR3 region has the DNA TGTGCCAGCAGCTTAGAGGCAGGGCGGATTGCATCCCTCCACTTT. This translates into CASSLEAGRIASLHF.

This clonotype has only one observation. The rearrangement links TRBV12-3 or TRBV12-4 to TRBJ2-1; the D is unclear. The CDR3 length is 13 residues. Trimming removed 3 bases from V and 5 bases from J, with 8 bases in between. DNA of the CDR3: TGTGCCAGCAGTTTCTCCGTCGACAATGAGCAGTTCTTC. This translates into CASSFSVDNEQFF.

This clonotype was seen ten or more times. The gene calls are TRBV7-2 and TRBJ2-1; 8 nucleotides line up with TRBD2. V lost 5 bases, J lost 6 bases, and 9 bases stayed unmatched. CDR1 is SGHTA, CDR2 FQGNSA, per germline. The CDR3 spans 15 residues. The CDR3 coding sequence is TGTGCCAGCAGCATCGGGGGGGCCGGGTTCAATGAGCAGTTCTTC. Encoded protein: CASSIGGAGFNEQFF. Together with reference TRBV7-2 and TRBJ2-1, the CDR3 gives the full variable domain: GAGVSQSPSNKVTEKGKDVELRCDPISGHTALYWYRQSLGQGLEFLIYFQGNSAPDKSGLPSDRFSAERTGGSVSTLTIQRTQQEDSAVYLCASSIGGAGFNEQFFGPGTRLTVL.

This clonotype has a count of ten or more. V gene TRBV2 combines with J gene TRBJ1-6; D gene unclear. CDR3 size: 14 residues. The V gene's germline CDR1 is SNHLY and CDR2 FYNNEI. V was shortened by 4 bases and J by 8 bases, with 12 bases between the two germline ends. The CDR3 region has the DNA TGTGCCAGCAGTGGTCATTCGGAGGATTCACCCCTCCACTTT. It specifies CASSGHSEDSPLHF.

This clonotype came up a few times. The rearrangement uses TRBV5-1 and TRBJ2-5; D gene uncertain. Germline CDR1 reads SGHRS; CDR2 reads YFSETQ. The CDR3 is 16 amino acids. V was cut by 2 bases and J by 2 bases, with 16 bases left in between. The CDR3: CASSLTARHKQETQYF. The CDR3 DNA follows: TGCGCCAGCAGCTTAACGGCGCGGCACAAACAAGAGACCCAGTACTTC.

This sequence joins TRBV7-2 and TRBJ1-6; no definite D call. Looked up from germline, CDR1 is SGHTA and CDR2 is FQGNSA. V lost 1 base and J lost 7, with 11 bases in between. The CDR3 contains 15 residues. CDR3 coding DNA: TGTGCCAGCAGCTTAGGAGGTTTGGCGAATTCACCCCTCCACTTT. Translation gives CASSLGGLANSPLHF. Full variable domain (outside the CDR3, taken from reference TRBV7-2 and TRBJ1-6): GAGVSQSPSNKVTEKGKDVELRCDPISGHTALYWYRQSLGQGLEFLIYFQGNSAPDKSGLPSDRFSAERTGGSVSTLTIQRTQQEDSAVYLCASSLGGLANSPLHFGNGTRLTVT.

V is TRBV7-9 and J is TRBJ1-4, with unresolved D. CDR3 length: 14 amino acids. From germline, CDR1 is SEHNR and CDR2 FQNEAQ (reference sequence). V dropped 2 bases and J dropped 4 bases, with 8 bases sitting between them. In nucleotides, the CDR3 is TGTGCCAGCAGCTTAAACGGTTATAATGAAAAACTGTTTTTT. As protein: CASSLNGYNEKLFF.